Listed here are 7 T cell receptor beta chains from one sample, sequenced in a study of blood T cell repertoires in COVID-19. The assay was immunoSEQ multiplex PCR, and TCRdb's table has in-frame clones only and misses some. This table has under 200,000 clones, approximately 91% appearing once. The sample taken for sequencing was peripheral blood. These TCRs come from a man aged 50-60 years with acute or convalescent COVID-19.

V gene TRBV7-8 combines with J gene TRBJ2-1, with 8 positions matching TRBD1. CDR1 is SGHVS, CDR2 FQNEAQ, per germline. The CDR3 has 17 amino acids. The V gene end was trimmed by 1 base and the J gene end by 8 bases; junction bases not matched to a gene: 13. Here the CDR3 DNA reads TGTGCCAGCAGCTTAGAAGGGACAGGAGTCTGGGTCGATGAGCAGTTCTTC. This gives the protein CASSLEGTGVWVDEQFF.

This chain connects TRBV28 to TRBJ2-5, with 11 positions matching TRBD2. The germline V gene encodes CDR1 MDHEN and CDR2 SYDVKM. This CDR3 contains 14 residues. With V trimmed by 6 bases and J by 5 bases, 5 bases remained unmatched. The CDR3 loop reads CASRLAGGWETQYF. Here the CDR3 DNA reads TGTGCCAGCAGGCTAGCGGGGGGCTGGGAGACCCAGTACTTC.

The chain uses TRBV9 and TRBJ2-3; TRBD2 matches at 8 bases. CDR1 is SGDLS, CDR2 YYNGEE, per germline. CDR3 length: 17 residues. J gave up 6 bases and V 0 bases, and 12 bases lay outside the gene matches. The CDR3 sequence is CASSVGSSGYPPDTQYF. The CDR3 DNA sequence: TGTGCCAGCAGCGTAGGGTCTAGCGGGTACCCGCCGGATACGCAGTATTTT. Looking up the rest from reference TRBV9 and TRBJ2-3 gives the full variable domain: DSGVTQTPKHLITATGQRVTLRCSPRSGDLSVYWYQQSLDQGLQFLIQYYNGEERAKGNILERFSAQQFPDLHSELNLSSLELGDSALYFCASSVGSSGYPPDTQYFGPGTRLTVL.

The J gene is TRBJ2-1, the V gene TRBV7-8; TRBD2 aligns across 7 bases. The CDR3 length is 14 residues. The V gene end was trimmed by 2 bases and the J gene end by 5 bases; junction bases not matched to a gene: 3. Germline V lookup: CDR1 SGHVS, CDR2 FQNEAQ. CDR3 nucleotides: TGTGCCAGCAGCTTATTGGGGACTAACAATGAGCAGTTCTTC. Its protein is CASSLLGTNNEQFF.

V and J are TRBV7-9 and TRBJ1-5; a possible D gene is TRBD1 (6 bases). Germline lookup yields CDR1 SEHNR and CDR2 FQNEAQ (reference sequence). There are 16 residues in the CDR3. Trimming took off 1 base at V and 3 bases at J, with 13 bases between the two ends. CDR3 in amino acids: CASSLGTGTPNQPQHF. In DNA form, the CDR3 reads TGTGCCAGCAGCTTAGGCACCGGGACACCCAATCAGCCCCAGCATTTT.

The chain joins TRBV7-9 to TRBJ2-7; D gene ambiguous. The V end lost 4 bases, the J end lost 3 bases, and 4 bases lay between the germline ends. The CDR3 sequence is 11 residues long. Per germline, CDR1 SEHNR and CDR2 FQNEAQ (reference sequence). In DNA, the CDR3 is TGTGCCAGCAGCTCCCACTACGAGCAGTACTTC. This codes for CASSSHYEQYF.

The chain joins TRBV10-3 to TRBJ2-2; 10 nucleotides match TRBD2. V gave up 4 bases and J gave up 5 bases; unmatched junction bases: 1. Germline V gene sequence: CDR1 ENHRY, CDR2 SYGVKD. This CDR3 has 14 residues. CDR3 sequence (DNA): TGTGCCATCAGTGCGGGACTAGCGACCGGGGAGCTGTTTTTT. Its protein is CAISAGLATGELFF.